This entry describes one T cell receptor beta chain. Its antigen remains undetermined. This sample stems from a study of CXCR3-negative and CXCR3-positive naive CD8 T cells (dated by TCRdb to between 2018 and 2020). Study-level background: In total, roughly 150 million TRB reads were obtained, or roughly 1.5 +/- 0.3 million reads per library. Data from fewer than 12 donors, pooled across two independent experiments, went into the diversity and physicochemical repertoire analyses. The TRBV-TRBJ cluster analysis covered naive subsets from roughly five donors and memory cells from 3 donors.

Sequencing relied on a NextSeq 550. The Human TCR Profiling Kit (MiLaboratory) was used to prepare UMI-labeled 5' RACE TRB cDNA libraries. The full amount of extracted RNA was used for cDNA synthesis, and the full amount of resulting cDNA was used for PCR amplification. Libraries were prepared in parallel using an identical number of PCR cycles. The study's own analysis went as follows. With a requirement of at least two reads per UMI, MIGEC and MiXCR extracted about 57,000 +/- 9,900 unique UMI-labeled TRB cDNA molecules per library. Each library averaged about 40,000 +/- 10,000 functional in-frame TRB CDR3 nucleotide clonotypes without stop codons. After each sample was downsampled to 5000 UMI-labeled TRB molecules, VDJtools was used to calculate diversity metrics such as normalized Shannon-Wiener and Chao1. For the central five CDR3 residues, VDJtools calculated physicochemical properties weighted by clonotype size, namely interaction energy, strength, volume and Kidera factor 4. TCRdb reprocessed the reads, and each CDR3 protein sequence is entered once, without DNA. Clone size and V and J calls follow TCRdb, not the original study. This specimen's table enumerates under 150,000 distinct CDR3 sequences. The ten largest clonotypes hold roughly 0.6% of the sample.

Overall study results and their limits: TRB CDR3s from CXCR3-positive naive cells showed higher hydrophobicity (lower Kidera factor 4), lower energy, and higher strength and volume indices than CXCR3-negative naive cells. Because surface CD5, which is linked to self-reactivity in mice, was comparable between the naive subsets, TCR interaction strength was also inferred from the physicochemical properties of TRB CDR3s. Similar TRBV-TRBJ usage was shown by naive CXCR3-negative and CXCR3-positive cells from the same donor, whereas distinct patterns were shown by memory cells. CXCR3 expression partially decreased after cryopreservation, so most assays used freshly isolated PBMCs. Repertoire diversity was comparably high in both naive subsets but much lower in memory CD8+ T cells.

For every CD8+ T cell subset, 300,000 cells were flow-sorted straight into RLT lysis buffer, and each subset was sorted in triplicate. To exclude memory contaminants, naive CD8+ T cells were stringently defined as CD45RO-CCR7+CD27+CD95-. Standard density gradient centrifugation was used to isolate peripheral blood mononuclear cells from buffy coats. Naive CXCR3-negative and CXCR3-positive CD8+ T cells were flow-sorted on a FACSAria III. Total RNA was extracted from sorted cells using an RNeasy Mini Kit. The cysteine opens and the phenylalanine closes a CDR3 of 13 amino acids. No coding sequence is recorded. CDR1 SGHTA and CDR2 FQGTGA were looked up in the germline V gene.

The sequencing input was naive CXCR3+ CD8+ T cells from blood. Per the publication, the cell subset or site label means: CD45RO-CCR7+CD27+CD95- naive CD8+ T cells expressing CXCR3 (TNR3+). This clonotype was sampled from a human donor in good health. Some clones in this sample may be carry-over from other donors' samples. This chain joins TRBV7-3 to TRBJ2-1; TCRdb designates TRBD2, a call that cannot be tested without DNA. CDR3 region: CASSRTSGVEQFF.